This T cell receptor beta chain was profiled in a study of human T cells and chemical hapten exposure. The J segment lost 7 bases and the V segment lost 3 bases, leaving 11 bases of the junction unmatched. Germline CDR1 and CDR2: SGHNT and YYREEE (reference sequence). This CDR3 has 15 amino acids. The time point is: patch test 1, 2 weeks after DPC sensitization. Sample treatment: therapeutic diphenylcyclopropenone sensitization with weekly scalp DPC. This clonotype was observed a few times. Original methodology: Counts of TCRs in each sample centred on a median of around 92,000 and extended from around 25,000 to 690,000. TCRdb analysed the RACE reads with MiXCR anew, one entry per CDR3 protein. The V and J calls and clone size are TCRdb's, not the authors'. This table holds around 340,000 distinct CDR3 sequences, around 6.9% found once.

V is TRBV5-4 and J is TRBJ2-3, with 7 bases aligning to TRBD1. This specimen was whole blood, taken in connection with sensitization to the hapten diphenylcyclopropenone (DPC). The TCR originated in a woman aged 18-30 years with alopecia areata. Some clones in this sample may be carry-over from other donors' samples. CDR3 residues: CASSSDRASWNTQYF. CDR3 DNA sequence: TGTGCCAGCAGCTCTGACAGGGCCTCCTGGAATACGCAGTATTTT. Together with reference TRBV5-4 and TRBJ2-3, the CDR3 gives the full variable domain: ETGVTQSPTHLIKTRGQQVTLRCSSQSGHNTVSWYQQALGQGPQFIFQYYREEENGRGNFPPRFSGLQFPNYSSELNVNALELDDSALYLCASSSDRASWNTQYFGPGTRLTVL.